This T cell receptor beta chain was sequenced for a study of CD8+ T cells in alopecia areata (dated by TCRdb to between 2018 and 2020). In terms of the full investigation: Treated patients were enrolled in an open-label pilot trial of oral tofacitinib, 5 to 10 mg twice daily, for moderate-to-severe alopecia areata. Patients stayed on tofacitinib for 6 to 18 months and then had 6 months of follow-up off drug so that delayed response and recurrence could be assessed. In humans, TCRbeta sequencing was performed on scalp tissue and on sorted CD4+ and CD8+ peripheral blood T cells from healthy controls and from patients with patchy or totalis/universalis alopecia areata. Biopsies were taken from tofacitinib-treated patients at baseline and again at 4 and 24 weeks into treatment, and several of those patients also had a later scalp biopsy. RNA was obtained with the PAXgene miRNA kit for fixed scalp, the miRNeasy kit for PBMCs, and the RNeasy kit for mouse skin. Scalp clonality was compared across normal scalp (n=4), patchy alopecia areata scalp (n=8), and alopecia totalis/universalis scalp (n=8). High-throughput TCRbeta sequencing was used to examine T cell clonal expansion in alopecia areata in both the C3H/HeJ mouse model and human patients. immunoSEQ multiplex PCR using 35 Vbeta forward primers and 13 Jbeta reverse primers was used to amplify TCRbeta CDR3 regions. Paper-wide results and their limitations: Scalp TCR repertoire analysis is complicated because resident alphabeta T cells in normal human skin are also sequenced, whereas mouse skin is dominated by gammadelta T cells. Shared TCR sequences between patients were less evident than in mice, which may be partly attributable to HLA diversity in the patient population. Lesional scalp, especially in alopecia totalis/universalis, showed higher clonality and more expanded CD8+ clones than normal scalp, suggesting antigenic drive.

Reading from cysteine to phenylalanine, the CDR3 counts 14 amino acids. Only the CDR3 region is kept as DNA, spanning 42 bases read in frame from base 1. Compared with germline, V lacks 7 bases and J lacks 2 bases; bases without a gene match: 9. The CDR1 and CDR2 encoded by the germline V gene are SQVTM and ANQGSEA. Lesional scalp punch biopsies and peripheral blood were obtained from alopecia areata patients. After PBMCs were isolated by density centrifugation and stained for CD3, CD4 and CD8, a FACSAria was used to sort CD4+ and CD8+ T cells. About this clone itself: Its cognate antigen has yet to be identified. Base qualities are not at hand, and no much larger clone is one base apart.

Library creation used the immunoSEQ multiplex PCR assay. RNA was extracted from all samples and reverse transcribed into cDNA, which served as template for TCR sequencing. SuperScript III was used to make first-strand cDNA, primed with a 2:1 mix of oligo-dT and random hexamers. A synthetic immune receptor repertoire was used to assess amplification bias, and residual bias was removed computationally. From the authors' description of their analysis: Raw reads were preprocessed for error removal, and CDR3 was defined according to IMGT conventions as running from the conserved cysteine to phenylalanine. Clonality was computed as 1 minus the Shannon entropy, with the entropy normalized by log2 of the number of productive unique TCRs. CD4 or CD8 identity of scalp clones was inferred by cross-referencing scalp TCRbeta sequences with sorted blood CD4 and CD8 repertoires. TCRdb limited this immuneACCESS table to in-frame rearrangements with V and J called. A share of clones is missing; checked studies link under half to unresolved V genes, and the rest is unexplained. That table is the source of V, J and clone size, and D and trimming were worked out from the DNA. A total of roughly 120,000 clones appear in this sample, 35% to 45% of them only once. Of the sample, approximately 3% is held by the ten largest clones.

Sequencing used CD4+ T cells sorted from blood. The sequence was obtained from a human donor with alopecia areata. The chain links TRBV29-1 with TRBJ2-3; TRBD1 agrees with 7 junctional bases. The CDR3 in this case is CSARQGVITDTQYF. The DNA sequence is TGCAGCGCTCGACAGGGAGTCATCACAGATACGCAGTATTTT.